The clone carrying this T cell receptor beta chain was detected ten times or more. This entry belongs to a study of response to subunit inactivated influenza vaccine. Via MiXCR, TCRdb re-called the RT-PCR reads, giving one row per CDR3 protein. The table shows approximately 480,000 distinct CDR3 sequences, with approximately 10% occurring only once. Germline V gene data show CDR1 as DFQATT and CDR2 as SNEGSKA (reference sequence). The CDR3 runs 13 residues. Trimming cost V 0 bases and J 2 bases, with 7 bases left between them. The TCR comes from a man in his forties or fifties who received an inactivated influenza vaccine. The rearrangement uses TRBV20-1 and TRBJ2-5, with D tentatively TRBD2 (6 bases). Sample: PBMCs from blood, taken roughly 48 days after vaccination. CDR3 in DNA: TGCAGTGCTAGAGAGCGGGGTCAAGAGACCCAGTACTTC. Its protein product is CSARERGQETQYF.